The 5 T cell receptor beta chains presented below share a single source sample, sequenced in a study of T cell changes during pregnancy in multiple sclerosis. Sequenced by immunoSEQ multiplex PCR; TCRdb stores in-frame clones only, minus some. The data show tens of thousands of clones, about 88% seen once. The sequencing here drew on peripheral blood, taken after pregnancy. The source is a female donor with multiple sclerosis, enrolled in a pregnancy study.

The chain is built from TRBV7-2 and TRBJ2-1; perhaps TRBD2 as D (5 bases). This CDR3 is built from 17 residues. The germline V and J ends were trimmed by 5 bases and 6 bases, with 23 bases remaining between them. Germline CDR1 reads SGHTA; CDR2 reads FQGNSA. CDR3 sequence reads: CASSPRRGSYGSNEQFF. As DNA, the CDR3 is TGTGCCAGCAGCCCCAGAAGAGGGTCTTATGGGAGCAATGAGCAGTTCTTC.

The chain joins TRBV6-5 to TRBJ2-1, with a tentative D call TRBD1 (6 bases). The CDR3 sequence is 15 residues long. V was pared by 2 bases and J by 0 bases, with 8 bases between. In germline, CDR1 is MNHEY, CDR2 SVGAGI. In DNA form, the CDR3 reads TGTGCCAGCAGTTACGACAGGTTCTCCTACAATGAGCAGTTCTTC. The encoded protein is CASSYDRFSYNEQFF.

The V gene is TRBV30, the J gene TRBJ2-7, with 9 nucleotides matching TRBD1. CDR1 GTSNPN and CDR2 SVGIG come from the germline V gene (reference sequence). This CDR3 contains 12 residues. V lost 5 bases and J lost 7; bases outside the gene matches: 6. In DNA, the CDR3 is TGTGCCTGGGGGACAGGGCGTAAAGAGCAGTACTTC. Translating gives CAWGTGRKEQYF.

The genes are TRBV2 and TRBJ2-7; TRBD1 matches 7 bases. Trimming took 7 bases from V and 0 from J; bases not matched to a gene: 6. The germline V gene encodes CDR1 SNHLY and CDR2 FYNNEI. This CDR3 is 14 amino acids long. The CDR3 sequence is CASNTAGGSYEQYF. The CDR3 DNA reads as TGTGCCAGCAATACCGCAGGGGGCTCCTACGAGCAGTACTTC.

Only a few counts were recorded for this clone. This chain uses TRBV7-2 with TRBJ1-1, with D unclear. The CDR3 totals 14 residues. V dropped 4 bases and J dropped 0 bases, with 9 bases sitting between them. The germline CDR1 and CDR2 sequences are SGHTA and FQGNSA. CDR3 region: CASSSTQMNTEAFF. The CDR3 region has the DNA TGTGCCAGCAGCTCGACACAAATGAACACTGAAGCTTTCTTT.